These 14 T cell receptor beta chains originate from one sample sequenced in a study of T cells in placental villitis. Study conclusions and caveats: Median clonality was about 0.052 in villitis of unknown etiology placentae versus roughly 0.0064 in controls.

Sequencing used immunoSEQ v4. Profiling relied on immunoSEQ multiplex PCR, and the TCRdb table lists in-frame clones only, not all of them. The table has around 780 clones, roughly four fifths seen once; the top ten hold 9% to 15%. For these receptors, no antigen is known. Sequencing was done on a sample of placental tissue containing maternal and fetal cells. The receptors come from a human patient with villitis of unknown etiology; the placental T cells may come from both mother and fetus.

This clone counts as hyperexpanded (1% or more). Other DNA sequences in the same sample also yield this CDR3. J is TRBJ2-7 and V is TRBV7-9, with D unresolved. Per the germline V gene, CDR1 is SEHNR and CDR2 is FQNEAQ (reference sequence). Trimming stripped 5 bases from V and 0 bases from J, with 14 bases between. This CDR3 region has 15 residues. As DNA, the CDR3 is TGTGCCAGCAGCCCCACCGGAAAGGGCTCCTACGAGCAGTACTTC. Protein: CASSPTGKGSYEQYF.

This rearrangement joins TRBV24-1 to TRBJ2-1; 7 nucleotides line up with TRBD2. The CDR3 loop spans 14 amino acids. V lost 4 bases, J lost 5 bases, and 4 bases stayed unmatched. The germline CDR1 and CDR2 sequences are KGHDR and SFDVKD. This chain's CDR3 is CATSDGGSNNEQFF. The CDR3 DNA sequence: TGTGCCACCAGTGACGGGGGGAGCAACAATGAGCAGTTCTTC.

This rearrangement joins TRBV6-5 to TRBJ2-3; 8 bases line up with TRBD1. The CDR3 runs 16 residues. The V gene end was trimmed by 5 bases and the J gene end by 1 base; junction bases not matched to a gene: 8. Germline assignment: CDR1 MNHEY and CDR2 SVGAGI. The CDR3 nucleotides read TGTGCCAGCAGTCACTATACGACAGGGGGCACAGATACGCAGTATTTT. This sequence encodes CASSHYTTGGTDTQYF.

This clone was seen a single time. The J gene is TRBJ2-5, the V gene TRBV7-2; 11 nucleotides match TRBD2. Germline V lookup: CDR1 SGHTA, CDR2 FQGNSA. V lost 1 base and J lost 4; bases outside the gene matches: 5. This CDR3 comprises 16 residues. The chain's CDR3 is CASSLGLAGGSETQYF. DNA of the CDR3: TGTGCCAGCAGCTTAGGGCTAGCGGGAGGATCAGAGACCCAGTACTTC. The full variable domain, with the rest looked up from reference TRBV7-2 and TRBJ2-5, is GAGVSQSPSNKVTEKGKDVELRCDPISGHTALYWYRQSLGQGLEFLIYFQGNSAPDKSGLPSDRFSAERTGGSVSTLTIQRTQQEDSAVYLCASSLGLAGGSETQYFGPGTRLLVL.

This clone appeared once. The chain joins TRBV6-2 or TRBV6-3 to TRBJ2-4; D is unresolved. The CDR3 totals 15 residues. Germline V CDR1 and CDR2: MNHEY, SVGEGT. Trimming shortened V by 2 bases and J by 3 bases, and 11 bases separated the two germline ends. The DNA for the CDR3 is TGTGCCAGCAGTTACGCTCTAGATGGCAAAAACATTCAGTACTTC. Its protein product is CASSYALDGKNIQYF.

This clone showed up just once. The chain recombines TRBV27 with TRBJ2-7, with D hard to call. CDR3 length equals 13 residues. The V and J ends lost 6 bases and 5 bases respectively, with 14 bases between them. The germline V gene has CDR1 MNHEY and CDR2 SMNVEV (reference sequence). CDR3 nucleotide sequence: TGTGCCAGCAGCGGAGAAGGGCCCCACGAGCAGTACTTC. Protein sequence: CASSGEGPHEQYF.

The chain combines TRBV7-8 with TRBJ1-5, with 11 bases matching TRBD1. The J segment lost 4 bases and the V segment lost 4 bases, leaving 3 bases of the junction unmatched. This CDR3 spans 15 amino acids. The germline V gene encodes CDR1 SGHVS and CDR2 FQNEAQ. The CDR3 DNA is TGTGCCAGCAGCTGGGGGACAGGGGGAAATCAGCCCCAGCATTTT. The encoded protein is CASSWGTGGNQPQHF.

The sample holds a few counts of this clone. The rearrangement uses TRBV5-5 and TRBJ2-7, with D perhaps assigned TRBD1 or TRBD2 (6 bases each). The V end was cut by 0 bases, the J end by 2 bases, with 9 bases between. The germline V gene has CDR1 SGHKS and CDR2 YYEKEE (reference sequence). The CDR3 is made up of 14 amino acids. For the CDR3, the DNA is TGTGCCAGCAGCTTGGCGGGGGCGGCCTACGAGCAGTACTTC. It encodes CASSLAGAAYEQYF. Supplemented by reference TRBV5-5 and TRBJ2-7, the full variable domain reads DAGVTQSPTHLIKTRGQQVTLRCSPISGHKSVSWYQQVLGQGPQFIFQYYEKEERGRGNFPDRFSARQFPNYSSELNVNALLLGDSALYLCASSLAGAAYEQYFGPGTRLTVT.

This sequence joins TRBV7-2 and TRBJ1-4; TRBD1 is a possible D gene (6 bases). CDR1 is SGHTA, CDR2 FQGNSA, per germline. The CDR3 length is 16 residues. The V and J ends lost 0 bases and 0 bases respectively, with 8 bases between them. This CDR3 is CASSLAWTATNEKLFF. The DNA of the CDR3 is TGTGCCAGCAGCTTAGCCTGGACAGCAACTAATGAAAAACTGTTTTTT.

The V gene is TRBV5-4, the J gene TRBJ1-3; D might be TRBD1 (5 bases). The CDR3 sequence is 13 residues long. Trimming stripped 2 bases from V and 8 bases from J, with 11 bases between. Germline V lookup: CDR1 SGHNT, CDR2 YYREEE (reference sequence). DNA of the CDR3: TGTGCCAGCAGCTTTGCCAGGGAGCACACCATATATTTT. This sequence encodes CASSFAREHTIYF.

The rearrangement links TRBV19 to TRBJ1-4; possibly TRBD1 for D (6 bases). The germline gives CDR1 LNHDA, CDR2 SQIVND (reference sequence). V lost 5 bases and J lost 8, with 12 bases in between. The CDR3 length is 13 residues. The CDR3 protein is CASSGGAQEKLFF. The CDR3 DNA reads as TGTGCCAGTAGTGGGGGGGCGCAGGAAAAACTGTTTTTT. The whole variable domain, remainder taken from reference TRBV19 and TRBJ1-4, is DGGITQSPKYLFRKEGQNVTLSCEQNLNHDAMYWYRQDPGQGLRLIYYSQIVNDFQKGDIAEGYSVSREKKESFPLTVTSAQKNPTAFYLCASSGGAQEKLFFGSGTQLSVL.

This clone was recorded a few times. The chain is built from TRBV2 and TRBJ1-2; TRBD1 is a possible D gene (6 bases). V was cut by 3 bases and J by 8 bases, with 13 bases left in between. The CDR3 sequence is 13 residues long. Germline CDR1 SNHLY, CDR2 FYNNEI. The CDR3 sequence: CASSDAGGSGYTF. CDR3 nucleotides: TGTGCCAGCAGTGATGCTGGGGGCAGCGGCTACACCTTC. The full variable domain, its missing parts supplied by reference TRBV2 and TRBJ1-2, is EPEVTQTPSHQVTQMGQEVILRCVPISNHLYFYWYRQILGQKVEFLVSFYNNEISEKSEIFDDQFSVERPDGSNFTLKIRSTKLEDSAMYFCASSDAGGSGYTFGSGTRLTVV.

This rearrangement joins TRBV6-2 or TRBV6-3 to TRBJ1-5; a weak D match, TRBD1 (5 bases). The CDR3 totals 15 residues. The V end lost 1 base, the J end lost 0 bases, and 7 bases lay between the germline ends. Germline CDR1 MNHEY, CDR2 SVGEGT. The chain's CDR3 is CASSYWDFSNQPQHF. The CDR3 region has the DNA TGTGCCAGCAGTTACTGGGACTTTAGCAATCAGCCCCAGCATTTT.

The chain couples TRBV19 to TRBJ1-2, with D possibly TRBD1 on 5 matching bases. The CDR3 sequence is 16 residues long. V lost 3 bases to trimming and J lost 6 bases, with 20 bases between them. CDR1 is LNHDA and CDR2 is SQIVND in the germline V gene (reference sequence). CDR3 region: CASSIPGSRDPHGYTF. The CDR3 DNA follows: TGTGCCAGTAGTATTCCGGGGTCCAGGGATCCTCATGGCTACACCTTC.